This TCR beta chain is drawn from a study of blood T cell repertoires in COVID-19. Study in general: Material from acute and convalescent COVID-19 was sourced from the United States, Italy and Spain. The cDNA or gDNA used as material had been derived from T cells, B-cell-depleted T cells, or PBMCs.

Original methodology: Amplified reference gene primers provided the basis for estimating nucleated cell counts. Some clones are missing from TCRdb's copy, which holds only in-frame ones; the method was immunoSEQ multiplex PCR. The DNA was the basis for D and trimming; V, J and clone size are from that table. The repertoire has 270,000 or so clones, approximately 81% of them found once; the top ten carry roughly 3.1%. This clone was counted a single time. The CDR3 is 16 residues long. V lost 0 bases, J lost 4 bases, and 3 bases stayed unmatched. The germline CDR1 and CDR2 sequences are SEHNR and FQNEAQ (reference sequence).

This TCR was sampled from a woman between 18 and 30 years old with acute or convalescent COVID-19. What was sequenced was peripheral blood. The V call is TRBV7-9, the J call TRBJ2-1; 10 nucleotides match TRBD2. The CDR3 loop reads CASSLAPGLAYNEQFF. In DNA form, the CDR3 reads TGTGCCAGCAGCTTAGCCCCGGGACTAGCGTACAATGAGCAGTTCTTC. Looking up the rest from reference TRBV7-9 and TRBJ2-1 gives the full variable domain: DTGVSQNPRHKITKRGQNVTFRCDPISEHNRLYWYRQTLGQGPEFLTYFQNEAQLEKSRLLSDRFSAERPKGSFSTLEIQRTEQGDSAMYLCASSLAPGLAYNEQFFGPGTRLTVL.